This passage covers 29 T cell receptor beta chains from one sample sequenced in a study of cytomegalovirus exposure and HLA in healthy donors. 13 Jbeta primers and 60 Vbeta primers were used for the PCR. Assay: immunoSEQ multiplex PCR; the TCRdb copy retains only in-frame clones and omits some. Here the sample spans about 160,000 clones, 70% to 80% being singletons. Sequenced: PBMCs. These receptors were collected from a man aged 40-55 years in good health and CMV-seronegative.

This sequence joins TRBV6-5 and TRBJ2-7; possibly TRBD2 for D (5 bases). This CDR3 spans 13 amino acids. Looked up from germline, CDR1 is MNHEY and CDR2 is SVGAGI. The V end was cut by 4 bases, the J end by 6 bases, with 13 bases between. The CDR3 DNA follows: TGTGCCAGCAGTTTACAACTAGGCGTCGAGCAGTACTTC. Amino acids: CASSLQLGVEQYF.

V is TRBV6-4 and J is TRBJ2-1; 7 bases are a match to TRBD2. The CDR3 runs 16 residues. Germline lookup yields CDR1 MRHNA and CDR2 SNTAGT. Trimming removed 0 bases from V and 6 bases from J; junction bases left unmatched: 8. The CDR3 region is CASSDSGSGGGNEQFF. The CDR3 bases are TGTGCCAGCAGTGACTCGGGTTCGGGGGGAGGCAATGAGCAGTTCTTC.

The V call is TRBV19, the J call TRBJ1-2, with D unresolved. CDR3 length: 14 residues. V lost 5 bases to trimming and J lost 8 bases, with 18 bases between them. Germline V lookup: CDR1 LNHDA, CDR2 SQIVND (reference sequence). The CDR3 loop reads CASSPPAVLRGYTF. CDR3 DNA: TGTGCCAGTAGTCCTCCCGCTGTTTTGCGGGGCTACACCTTC. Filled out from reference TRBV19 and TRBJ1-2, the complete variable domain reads DGGITQSPKYLFRKEGQNVTLSCEQNLNHDAMYWYRQDPGQGLRLIYYSQIVNDFQKGDIAEGYSVSREKKESFPLTVTSAQKNPTAFYLCASSPPAVLRGYTFGSGTRLTVV.

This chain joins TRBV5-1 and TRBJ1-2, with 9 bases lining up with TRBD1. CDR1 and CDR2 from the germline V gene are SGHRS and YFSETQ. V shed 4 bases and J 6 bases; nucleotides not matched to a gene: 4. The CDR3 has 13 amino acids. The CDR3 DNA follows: TGCGCCAGCAGCATGGACAGGGGCGATGGCTACACCTTC. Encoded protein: CASSMDRGDGYTF.

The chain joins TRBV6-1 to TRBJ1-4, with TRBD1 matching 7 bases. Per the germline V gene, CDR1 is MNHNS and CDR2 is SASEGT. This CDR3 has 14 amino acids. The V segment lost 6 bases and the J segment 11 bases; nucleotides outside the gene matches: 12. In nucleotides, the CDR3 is TGTGCCAGCAGGCCCGGAGACAGGGATGGGAAACTGTTTTTT. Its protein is CASRPGDRDGKLFF.

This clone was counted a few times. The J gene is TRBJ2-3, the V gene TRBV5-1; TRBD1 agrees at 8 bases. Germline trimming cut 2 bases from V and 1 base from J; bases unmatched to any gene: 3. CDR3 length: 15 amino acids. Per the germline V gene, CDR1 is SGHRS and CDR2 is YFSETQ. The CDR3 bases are TGCGCCAGCAGCTTCGAGGACAGGGGCACAGATACGCAGTATTTT. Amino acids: CASSFEDRGTDTQYF.

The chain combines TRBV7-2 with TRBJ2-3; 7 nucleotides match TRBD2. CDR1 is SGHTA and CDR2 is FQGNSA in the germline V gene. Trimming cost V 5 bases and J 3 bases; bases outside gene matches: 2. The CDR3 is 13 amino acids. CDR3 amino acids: CASSVGGTDTQYF. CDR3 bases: TGTGCCAGCAGCGTGGGAGGGACAGATACGCAGTATTTT.

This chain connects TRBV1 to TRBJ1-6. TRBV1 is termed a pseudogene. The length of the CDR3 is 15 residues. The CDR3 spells CTSSLFFPGRGPLHF. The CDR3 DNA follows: TGCACCAGCAGCCTCTTCTTCCCCGGTAGAGGACCCCTCCACTTT.

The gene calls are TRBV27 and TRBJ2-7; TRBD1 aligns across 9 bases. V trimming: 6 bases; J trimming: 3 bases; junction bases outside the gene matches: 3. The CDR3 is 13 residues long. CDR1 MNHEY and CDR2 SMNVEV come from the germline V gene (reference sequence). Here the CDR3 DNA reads TGTGCCAGCAGCCTGACAGGGGGCTACGAGCAGTACTTC. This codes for CASSLTGGYEQYF.

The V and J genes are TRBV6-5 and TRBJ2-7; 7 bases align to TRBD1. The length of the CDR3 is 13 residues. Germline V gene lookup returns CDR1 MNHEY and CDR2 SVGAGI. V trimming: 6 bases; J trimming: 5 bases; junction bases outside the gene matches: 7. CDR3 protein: CASSGTGVDEQYF. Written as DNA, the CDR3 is TGTGCCAGCAGCGGTACAGGGGTGGACGAGCAGTACTTC.

The CDR3 loop reads CASSQDQRGGRYEQYF. CDR3 nucleotide sequence: TGTGCCAGCAGCCAAGACCAGCGGGGGGGCCGATACGAGCAGTACTTC. The rearrangement uses TRBV4-2 and TRBJ2-5; TRBD2 aligns across 10 bases. The J call may be wrong; the DNA end is better matched by TRBJ2-7. Germline values: CDR1 LGHNA, CDR2 YNFKEQ. This CDR3 is built from 16 residues.

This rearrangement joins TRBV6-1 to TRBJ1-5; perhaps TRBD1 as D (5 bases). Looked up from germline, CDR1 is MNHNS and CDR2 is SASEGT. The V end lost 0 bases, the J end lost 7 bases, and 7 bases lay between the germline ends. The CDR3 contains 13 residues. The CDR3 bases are TGTGCCAGCAGTGAAGCGGGGGGGCAGCCCCAGCATTTT. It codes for CASSEAGGQPQHF.

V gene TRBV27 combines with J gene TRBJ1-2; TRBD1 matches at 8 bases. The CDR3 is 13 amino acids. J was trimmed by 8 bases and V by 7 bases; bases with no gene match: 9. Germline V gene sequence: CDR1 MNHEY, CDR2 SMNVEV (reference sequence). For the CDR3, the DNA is TGTGCCAGCAACGGACAGGGCTCTTCCGGCTACACCTTC. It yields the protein CASNGQGSSGYTF.

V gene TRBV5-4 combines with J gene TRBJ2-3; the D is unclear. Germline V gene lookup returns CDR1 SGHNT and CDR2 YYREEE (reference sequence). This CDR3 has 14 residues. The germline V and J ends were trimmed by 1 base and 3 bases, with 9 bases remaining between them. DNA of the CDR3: TGTGCCAGCAGCTTGTCTTTGAGAACAGATACGCAGTATTTT. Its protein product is CASSLSLRTDTQYF. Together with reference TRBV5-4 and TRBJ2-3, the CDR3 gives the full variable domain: ETGVTQSPTHLIKTRGQQVTLRCSSQSGHNTVSWYQQALGQGPQFIFQYYREEENGRGNFPPRFSGLQFPNYSSELNVNALELDDSALYLCASSLSLRTDTQYFGPGTRLTVL.

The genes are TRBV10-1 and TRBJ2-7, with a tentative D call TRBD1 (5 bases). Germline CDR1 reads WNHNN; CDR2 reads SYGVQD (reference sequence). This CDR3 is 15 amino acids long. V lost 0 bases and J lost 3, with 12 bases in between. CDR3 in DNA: TGCGCCAGCAGTGAGTCTACATCAGGGCTCTACGAGCAGTACTTC. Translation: CASSESTSGLYEQYF.

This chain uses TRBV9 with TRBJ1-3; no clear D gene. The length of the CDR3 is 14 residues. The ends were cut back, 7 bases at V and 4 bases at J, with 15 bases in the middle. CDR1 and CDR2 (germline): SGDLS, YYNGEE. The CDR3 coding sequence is TGTGCCAGCCGGCCACGATCGGGAGGAAACACCATATATTTT. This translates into CASRPRSGGNTIYF. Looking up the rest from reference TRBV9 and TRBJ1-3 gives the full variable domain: DSGVTQTPKHLITATGQRVTLRCSPRSGDLSVYWYQQSLDQGLQFLIQYYNGEERAKGNILERFSAQQFPDLHSELNLSSLELGDSALYFCASRPRSGGNTIYFGEGSWLTVV.

CDR3 sequence: CASSQEAQQGARKTQYF. As DNA, the CDR3 is TGTGCCAGCAGCCAAGAAGCGCAACAGGGGGCTAGGAAGACCCAGTACTTC. The V gene is TRBV14, the J gene TRBJ2-5, with TRBD1 matching 9 bases. V was pared by 0 bases and J by 6 bases, with 11 bases of the junction left unmatched. Germline lookup yields CDR1 SGHDN and CDR2 FVKESK. This CDR3 has 17 amino acids.

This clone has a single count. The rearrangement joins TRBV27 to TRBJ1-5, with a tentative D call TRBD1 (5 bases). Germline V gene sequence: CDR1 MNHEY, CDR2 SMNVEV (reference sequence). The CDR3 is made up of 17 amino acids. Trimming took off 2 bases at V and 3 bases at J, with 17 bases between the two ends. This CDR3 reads CASSLKPTGGYNQPQHF. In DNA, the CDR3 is TGTGCCAGCAGTTTAAAACCCACCGGGGGGTACAATCAGCCCCAGCATTTT.

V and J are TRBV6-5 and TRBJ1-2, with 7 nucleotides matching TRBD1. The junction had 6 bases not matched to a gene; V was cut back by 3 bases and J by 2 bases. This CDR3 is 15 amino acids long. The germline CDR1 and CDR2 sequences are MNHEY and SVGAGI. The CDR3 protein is CASSYEPTGNYGYTF. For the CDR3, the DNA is TGTGCCAGCAGTTATGAGCCGACAGGGAACTATGGCTACACCTTC.

DNA of the CDR3: TGTGCCTGGAAGGGGCCAGCCACTGAAGCTTTCTTT. This encodes CAWKGPATEAFF. V gene TRBV30 combines with J gene TRBJ1-1; D may be TRBD1 (5 bases). The CDR3 sequence is 12 residues long. Trimming took off 4 bases at V and 4 bases at J, with 10 bases between the two ends. CDR1 is GTSNPN and CDR2 is SVGIG in the germline V gene (reference sequence).

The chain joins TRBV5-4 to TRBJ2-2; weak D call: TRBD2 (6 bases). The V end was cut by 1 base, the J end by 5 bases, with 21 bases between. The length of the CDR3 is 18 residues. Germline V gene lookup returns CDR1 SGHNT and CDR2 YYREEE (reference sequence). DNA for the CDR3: TGTGCCAGCAGCTTGTCCGGGAGAAGGTCGGCATTTACCGGGGAGCTGTTTTTT. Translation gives CASSLSGRRSAFTGELFF.

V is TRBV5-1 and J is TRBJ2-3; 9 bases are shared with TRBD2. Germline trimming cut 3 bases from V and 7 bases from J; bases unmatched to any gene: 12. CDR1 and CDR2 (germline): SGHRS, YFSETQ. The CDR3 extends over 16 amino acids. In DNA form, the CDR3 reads TGCGCCAGCAGCTGGGGACCTAGCGGGGCGCCGTATACGCAGTATTTT. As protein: CASSWGPSGAPYTQYF.

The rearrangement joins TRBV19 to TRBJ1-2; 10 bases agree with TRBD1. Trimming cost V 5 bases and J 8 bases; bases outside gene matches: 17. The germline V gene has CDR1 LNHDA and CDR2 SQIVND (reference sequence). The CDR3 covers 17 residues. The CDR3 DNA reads TGTGCCAGTAGTTATAGTACCGGGACAGGGGACCATGGAGGCTACACCTTC. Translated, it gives CASSYSTGTGDHGGYTF.

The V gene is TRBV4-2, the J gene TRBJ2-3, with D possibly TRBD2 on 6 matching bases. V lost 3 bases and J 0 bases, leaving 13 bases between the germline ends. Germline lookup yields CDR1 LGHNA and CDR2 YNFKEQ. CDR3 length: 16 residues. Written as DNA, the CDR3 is TGTGCCAGCAGCCAGCGGGGACCCTCTAGCACAGATACGCAGTATTTT. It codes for CASSQRGPSSTDTQYF.

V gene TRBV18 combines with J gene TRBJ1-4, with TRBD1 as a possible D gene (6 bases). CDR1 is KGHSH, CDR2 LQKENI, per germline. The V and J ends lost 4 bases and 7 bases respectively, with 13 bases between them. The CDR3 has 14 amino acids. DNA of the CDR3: TGTGCCAGCTCACGTGTGGGGGCGACTGAAAAACTGTTTTTT. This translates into CASSRVGATEKLFF.

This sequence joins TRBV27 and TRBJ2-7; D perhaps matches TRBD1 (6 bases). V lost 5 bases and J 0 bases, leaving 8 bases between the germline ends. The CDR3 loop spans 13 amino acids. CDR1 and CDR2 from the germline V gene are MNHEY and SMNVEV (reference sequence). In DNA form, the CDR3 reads TGTGCCAGCAGTCGGACAGCCTCCTACGAGCAGTACTTC. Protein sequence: CASSRTASYEQYF.

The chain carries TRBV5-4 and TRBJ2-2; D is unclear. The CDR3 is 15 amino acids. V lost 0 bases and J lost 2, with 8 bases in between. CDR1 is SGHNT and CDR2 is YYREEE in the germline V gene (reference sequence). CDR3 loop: CASSLAGPNTGELFF. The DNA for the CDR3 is TGTGCCAGCAGCTTGGCCGGTCCAAACACCGGGGAGCTGTTTTTT.

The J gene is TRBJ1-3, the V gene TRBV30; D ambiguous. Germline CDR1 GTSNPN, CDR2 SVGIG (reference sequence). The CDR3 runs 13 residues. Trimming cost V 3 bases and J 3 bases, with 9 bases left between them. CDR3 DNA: TGTGCCTGGAGGCGGGTTCTTGGAAACACCATATATTTT. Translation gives CAWRRVLGNTIYF.

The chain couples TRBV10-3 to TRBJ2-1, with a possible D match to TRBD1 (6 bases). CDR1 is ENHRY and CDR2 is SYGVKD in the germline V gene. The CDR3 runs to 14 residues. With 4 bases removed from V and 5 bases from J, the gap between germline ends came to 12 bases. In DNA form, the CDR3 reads TGTGCCATCAGTGGACAGGTAAACCACAATGAGCAGTTCTTC. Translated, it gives CAISGQVNHNEQFF.